This T cell receptor (beta chain) was sequenced for a study of blood T cells in healthy people across ages. This clonotype was seen many times. Its cognate antigen is unknown. Findings of the study overall: Per million T cells, the diversity of TCR beta decreased roughly linearly as age advanced. Unsorted PBMC input precluded a conclusive naive versus antigen-experienced comparison. Comparison with aged donors showed that long-lived donors had more naive CD4+ cells and higher diversity.

Primed by a sample-barcoded 5' primer and a J-beta primer mix, a second PCR proceeded for 7 to 11 cycles. TCRdb independently ran MiXCR on the 5' RACE reads; one entry per CDR3 protein. This sample carries over a million distinct CDR3 sequences, under 55% of them seen once, and the ten largest clones take under 20%. Germline CDR1 SQVTM, CDR2 ANQGSEA. Trimming at V came to 8 bases and at J to 3 bases, leaving 3 bases not matched to a gene. CDR3 length: 11 residues. The sequenced sample consisted of blood. This receptor was identified in a woman aged 55-69 years in good health. The rearrangement uses TRBV29-1 and TRBJ2-7; 8 positions agree with TRBD1. The CDR3, as DNA: TGCAGCCACGACAGGGGCTACGAGCAGTACTTC. Its translation: CSHDRGYEQYF.